The 26 T cell receptor beta chains given below trace back to one sample, sequenced in a study of blood T cell repertoires in COVID-19. Only in-frame clones appear in the TCRdb table, and some are missing; sequencing was by immunoSEQ multiplex PCR. The sample contains about 330,000 clones, approximately 88% of which appear only once. Sequencing was performed on peripheral blood. These receptors originate from a man younger than 30 who had recovered from COVID-19.

This chain connects TRBV10-1 to TRBJ2-7, with D tentatively TRBD1 (5 bases). V gave up 4 bases and J gave up 4 bases, with 11 bases separating them. This CDR3 is 13 amino acids long. Germline V gene sequence: CDR1 WNHNN, CDR2 SYGVQD (reference sequence). This CDR3 is CASSGQRVYEQYF. The CDR3 DNA follows: TGCGCCAGCAGTGGACAGCGCGTGTACGAGCAGTACTTC.

J is TRBJ1-3 and V is TRBV24-1, with D possibly matching TRBD1 (5 bases). Germline assignment: CDR1 KGHDR and CDR2 SFDVKD. The CDR3 totals 15 residues. V lost 3 bases and J 1 base, leaving 9 bases between the germline ends. The CDR3 spells CATSDQQESGNTIYF. In DNA form, the CDR3 reads TGTGCCACCAGTGATCAACAGGAGTCTGGAAACACCATATATTTT.

V usage is TRBV7-8 and J usage is TRBJ2-2; D possibly corresponds to TRBD1 (5 bases). V gave up 3 bases and J gave up 0 bases, with 8 bases separating them. The CDR3 is 15 residues long. CDR1 is SGHVS and CDR2 is FQNEAQ in the germline V gene. In nucleotides, the CDR3 is TGTGCCAGCAGCTTCAAGACAGCGAACACCGGGGAGCTGTTTTTT. Its protein is CASSFKTANTGELFF. The full variable domain, rest sourced from reference TRBV7-8 and TRBJ2-2, is GAGVSQSPRYKVAKRGQDVALRCDPISGHVSLFWYQQALGQGPEFLTYFQNEAQLDKSGLPSDRFFAERPEGSVSTLKIQRTQQEDSAVYLCASSFKTANTGELFFGEGSRLTVL.

The J gene is TRBJ2-1, the V gene TRBV6-5; no firm D call. Trimming took off 0 bases at V and 10 bases at J, with 10 bases between the two ends. From germline, CDR1 is MNHEY and CDR2 SVGAGI. The CDR3 is 13 amino acids. The CDR3 reads CASSYSTWREQFF. The CDR3 DNA reads TGTGCCAGCAGTTACTCGACCTGGAGAGAGCAGTTCTTC.

V and J are TRBV18 and TRBJ1-4, with 9 bases aligning to TRBD1. J was trimmed by 3 bases and V by 4 bases; bases with no gene match: 3. The CDR3 totals 15 residues. From germline, CDR1 is KGHSH and CDR2 LQKENI. CDR3 sequence reads: CASSHGTGPNEKLFF. The CDR3 DNA reads as TGTGCCAGCTCACACGGGACAGGGCCTAATGAAAAACTGTTTTTT.

The rearrangement joins TRBV18 to TRBJ1-1; tentatively, D is TRBD1 (6 bases). The CDR3 consists of 15 residues. Germline V lookup: CDR1 KGHSH, CDR2 LQKENI. The V gene lost 4 bases and the J gene lost 2 bases, with 14 bases spanning the gap. The CDR3 spells CASSLQDSVNTEAFF. For the CDR3, the DNA is TGTGCCAGCTCACTCCAGGACAGCGTCAACACTGAAGCTTTCTTT.

V and J are TRBV18 and TRBJ1-5; D not resolved. Trimming removed 4 bases from V and 5 bases from J, with 9 bases in between. The length of the CDR3 is 13 residues. Germline V gene sequence: CDR1 KGHSH, CDR2 LQKENI. The CDR3 is CASSRAPDQPQHF. Here the CDR3 DNA reads TGTGCCAGCTCACGCGCTCCCGATCAGCCCCAGCATTTT.

This clone turned up a few times. The rearrangement links TRBV7-9 to TRBJ1-1; 10 bases align to TRBD1. CDR3 length equals 15 residues. From germline, CDR1 is SEHNR and CDR2 FQNEAQ (reference sequence). Unmatched junction bases numbered 5, after V lost 6 bases and J lost 1 base. DNA of the CDR3: TGTGCCAGCAGGCCGAGACAGGGGGCGAACACTGAAGCTTTCTTT. This sequence encodes CASRPRQGANTEAFF.

This chain links TRBV6-5 with TRBJ2-5; TRBD2 matches at 9 bases. The CDR3 totals 15 residues. Trimming cost V 7 bases and J 1 base; bases outside gene matches: 7. The germline V gene has CDR1 MNHEY and CDR2 SVGAGI. CDR3 residues: CASTRAGGIQETQYF. CDR3 sequence (DNA): TGTGCCAGCACCCGAGCGGGGGGAATCCAAGAGACCCAGTACTTC.

This chain uses TRBV7-9 with TRBJ2-5; the match to TRBD2 covers 13 bases. J lost 5 bases, V lost 4 bases, and 7 bases had no gene match. CDR3 length: 16 amino acids. Per germline, CDR1 SEHNR and CDR2 FQNEAQ (reference sequence). CDR3 sequence: CASSSETSGGYETQYF. For the CDR3, the DNA is TGTGCCAGCAGCTCCGAGACTAGCGGGGGGTACGAGACCCAGTACTTC.

The V gene is TRBV19, the J gene TRBJ1-3, with no clear D. The ends were cut back, 6 bases at V and 0 bases at J, with 9 bases in the middle. The CDR3 length is 14 residues. CDR1 and CDR2 (germline): LNHDA, SQIVND (reference sequence). CDR3 region: CASSPLPSGNTIYF. CDR3 sequence (DNA): TGTGCCAGTAGCCCACTTCCCTCTGGAAACACCATATATTTT. Together with reference TRBV19 and TRBJ1-3, the CDR3 gives the full variable domain: DGGITQSPKYLFRKEGQNVTLSCEQNLNHDAMYWYRQDPGQGLRLIYYSQIVNDFQKGDIAEGYSVSREKKESFPLTVTSAQKNPTAFYLCASSPLPSGNTIYFGEGSWLTVV.

This clone is a singleton in its sample. This chain connects TRBV19 to TRBJ1-1, with D uncertain. Germline V gene sequence: CDR1 LNHDA, CDR2 SQIVND (reference sequence). The CDR3 totals 12 residues. Between the trimmed V and J ends, which lost 3 bases and 6 bases, there was a span of 8 bases. The CDR3 DNA sequence: TGTGCCAGTAGTATCGGCGGTTCTGAAGCTTTCTTT. It is translated as CASSIGGSEAFF.

The chain employs TRBV5-1 and TRBJ2-3; 7 nucleotides align to TRBD1. The CDR3 consists of 12 residues. CDR1 is SGHRS and CDR2 is YFSETQ in the germline V gene. V gave up 0 bases and J gave up 14 bases; unmatched junction bases: 6. The CDR3 reads CASSLETGSGYF. The CDR3 nucleotides are TGCGCCAGCAGCTTGGAGACAGGGTCGGGGTATTTT.

The chain is built from TRBV7-9 and TRBJ2-7; D might be TRBD1 (6 bases). Germline V CDR1 and CDR2: SEHNR, FQNEAQ (reference sequence). This CDR3 is 13 amino acids long. V gave up 3 bases and J gave up 6 bases, with 12 bases separating them. CDR3 nucleotides: TGTGCCAGCAGCTTGGCAACAGGGTTCGAGCAGTACTTC. Its protein product is CASSLATGFEQYF.

The chain has TRBV5-6 and TRBJ2-3; D gene unclear. The CDR3 runs 15 residues. V lost 4 bases to trimming and J lost 0 bases, with 12 bases between them. The germline CDR1 and CDR2 sequences are SGHDT and YYEEEE. CDR3 bases: TGTGCCAGCAGCCCGGAGACGGCGAGCACAGATACGCAGTATTTT. Translating gives CASSPETASTDTQYF.

CDR3 in DNA: TGTGCCAGCAGGCTGGGCCTTGGAGGGGATGGCTACACCTTC. This encodes CASRLGLGGDGYTF. This chain connects TRBV6-5 to TRBJ1-2; a possible D gene is TRBD1 (5 bases). V was shortened by 6 bases and J by 6 bases, with 17 bases between the two germline ends. The CDR3 is 14 residues long. The germline V gene has CDR1 MNHEY and CDR2 SVGAGI.

The chain recombines TRBV5-8 with TRBJ1-3, with D perhaps matching TRBD1 (5 bases). From germline, CDR1 is SGHTS and CDR2 YDEGEE. This CDR3 contains 15 residues. V dropped 0 bases and J dropped 2 bases, with 9 bases sitting between them. DNA of the CDR3: TGTGCCAGCAGCTTGGGACAGACCCCTGGAAACACCATATATTTT. Encoded protein: CASSLGQTPGNTIYF.

This clone was recorded at least ten times. The chain is built from TRBV28 and TRBJ2-7; D is possibly TRBD2 (5 bases). V dropped 2 bases and J dropped 2 bases, with 7 bases sitting between them. This CDR3 is built from 13 residues. Germline values: CDR1 MDHEN, CDR2 SYDVKM. CDR3 in amino acids: CASSLEGPYEQYF. CDR3 bases: TGTGCCAGCAGTTTAGAGGGCCCCTACGAGCAGTACTTC.

This clone was seen once. The chain employs TRBV12-3 or TRBV12-4 and TRBJ1-5; D unclear. Trimming removed 3 bases at V and 5 bases at J, with 8 bases between. There are 13 residues in the CDR3. The CDR3 DNA is TGTGCCAGCAGTTTGCAGGTTCATCAGCCCCAGCATTTT. Its translation is CASSLQVHQPQHF.

This sequence joins TRBV2 and TRBJ1-1; TRBD1 might be the D (6 bases). The CDR3 loop spans 14 amino acids. V was shortened by 6 bases and J by 3 bases, with 14 bases between the two germline ends. Germline CDR1 SNHLY, CDR2 FYNNEI. The CDR3: CASRVRGGDTEAFF. DNA for the CDR3: TGTGCCAGCAGGGTCAGGGGAGGGGACACTGAAGCTTTCTTT.

This chain connects TRBV2 to TRBJ1-5; D remains ambiguous. The CDR3 is 12 residues long. Between the trimmed V and J ends, which lost 4 bases and 7 bases, there was a span of 8 bases. Germline-derived CDR1 and CDR2 are SNHLY and FYNNEI. CDR3 DNA: TGTGCCAGCAGTGGGAGTCGGCAGCCCCAGCATTTT. Protein sequence: CASSGSRQPQHF. Together with reference TRBV2 and TRBJ1-5, the CDR3 gives the full variable domain: EPEVTQTPSHQVTQMGQEVILRCVPISNHLYFYWYRQILGQKVEFLVSFYNNEISEKSEIFDDQFSVERPDGSNFTLKIRSTKLEDSAMYFCASSGSRQPQHFGDGTRLSIL.

This clone was counted a single time. The genes are TRBV5-1 and TRBJ2-1; D not certain. The V and J ends lost 1 base and 0 bases respectively, with 8 bases between them. The CDR3 runs 15 residues. Germline V gene lookup returns CDR1 SGHRS and CDR2 YFSETQ. The CDR3 region has the DNA TGCGCCAGCAGCTTGACCAGGTCCTCCTACAATGAGCAGTTCTTC. Translation: CASSLTRSSYNEQFF.

The chain couples TRBV5-4 to TRBJ2-1; perhaps TRBD2 as D (6 bases). The germline V gene encodes CDR1 SGHNT and CDR2 YYREEE (reference sequence). This CDR3 is 14 amino acids long. V was shortened by 0 bases and J by 5 bases, with 9 bases between the two germline ends. The CDR3 region is CASSLAGLNNEQFF. CDR3 bases: TGTGCCAGCAGCTTGGCGGGACTTAACAATGAGCAGTTCTTC. Using reference TRBV5-4 and TRBJ2-1 for the parts outside the CDR3, the full variable domain is ETGVTQSPTHLIKTRGQQVTLRCSSQSGHNTVSWYQQALGQGPQFIFQYYREEENGRGNFPPRFSGLQFPNYSSELNVNALELDDSALYLCASSLAGLNNEQFFGPGTRLTVL.

The chain couples TRBV2 to TRBJ1-5; weak D call: TRBD1 (6 bases). Germline-derived CDR1 and CDR2 are SNHLY and FYNNEI. The CDR3 spans 14 residues. The V end lost 5 bases, the J end lost 2 bases, and 10 bases lay between the germline ends. CDR3 amino acids: CASSWGLGNQPQHF. The DNA of the CDR3 is TGTGCCAGCAGTTGGGGGCTCGGCAATCAGCCCCAGCATTTT.

The chain links TRBV7-9 to TRBJ1-1; the D gene is possibly TRBD1 (5 bases). V was pared by 5 bases and J by 4 bases, with 17 bases between. The CDR3 sequence is 15 residues long. Per germline, CDR1 SEHNR and CDR2 FQNEAQ (reference sequence). CDR3 amino acids: CASSGGHQGGTEAFF. The CDR3 region has the DNA TGTGCCAGCAGCGGCGGACACCAGGGTGGCACTGAAGCTTTCTTT.

This clone was observed a few times. V usage is TRBV9 and J usage is TRBJ2-1; D is possibly TRBD2 (6 bases). Germline CDR1 and CDR2: SGDLS and YYNGEE. CDR3 length equals 14 residues. The V end lost 3 bases, the J end lost 8 bases, and 15 bases lay between the germline ends. The CDR3 spells CASSEKGLGDEQFF. In DNA, the CDR3 is TGTGCCAGCAGCGAGAAGGGACTCGGGGATGAGCAGTTCTTC.